This TCR beta chain was profiled in a study of shared clonotypes between healthy human individuals. Across the whole study: Participating donors consisted of a couple of women and a few men aged 18 to 49.

On this clone itself: Its target is not known.

Naive-designated CD8 cells lacked CD45RO, were positively enriched for CCR7, and omitted terminally differentiated effector memory CD45RA+ cells. Germline V gives CDR1 SEHNR, CDR2 FQNEAQ (reference sequence). The CDR3 consists of 13 residues. Assay used: immunoSEQ multiplex PCR; TCRdb lists only in-frame clones, some missing. The sample contains millions of clones, more than 85% of which appear only once. Study-wide results and limits: Naive subsets generally exceeded memory subsets in estimated richness. Researchers sampled blood only, noting tissue repertoires likely differ. Rarefaction demonstrated incomplete sorted-subset sequencing despite large depth.

This chain links TRBV7-9 with TRBJ2-5, with 7 nucleotides matching TRBD2. Near its end, the DNA agrees better with TRBJ2-7, so the J call may be wrong. This receptor was identified in a man in his late teens or twenties in good health. Some clones in this sample may be carry-over from other donors' samples. Sequencing used naive CD8+ T cells from PBMCs. This CDR3 is CASRSGAVPEQYF. In DNA, the CDR3 is TGTGCCAGCAGGAGCGGGGCAGTTCCCGAGCAGTACTTC.